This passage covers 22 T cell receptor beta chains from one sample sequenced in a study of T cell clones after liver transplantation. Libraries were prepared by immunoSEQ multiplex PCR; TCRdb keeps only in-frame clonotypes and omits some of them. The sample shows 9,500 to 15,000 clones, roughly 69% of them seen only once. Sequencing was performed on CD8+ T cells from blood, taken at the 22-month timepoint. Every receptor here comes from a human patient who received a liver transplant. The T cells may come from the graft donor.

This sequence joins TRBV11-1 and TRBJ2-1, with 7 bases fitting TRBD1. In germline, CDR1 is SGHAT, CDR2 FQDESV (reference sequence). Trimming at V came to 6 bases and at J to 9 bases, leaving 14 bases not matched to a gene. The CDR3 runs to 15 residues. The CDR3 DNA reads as TGTGCCAGCAGACGGACAGGCTCCGTAATTTCTGAGCAGTTCTTC. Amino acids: CASRRTGSVISEQFF. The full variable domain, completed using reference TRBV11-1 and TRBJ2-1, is EAEVAQSPRYKITEKSQAVAFWCDPISGHATLYWYRQILGQGPELLVQFQDESVVDDSQLPKDRFSAERLKGVDSTLKIQPAELGDSAMYLCASRRTGSVISEQFFGPGTRLTVL.

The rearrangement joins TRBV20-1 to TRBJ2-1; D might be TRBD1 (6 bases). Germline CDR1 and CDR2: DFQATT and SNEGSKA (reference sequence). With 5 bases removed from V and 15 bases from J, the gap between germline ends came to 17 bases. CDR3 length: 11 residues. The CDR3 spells CSAQQGLLGFF. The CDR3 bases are TGCAGTGCTCAACAGGGCCTTCTGGGGTTCTTC.

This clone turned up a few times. The CDR3 DNA sequence: TGTGCCAGCAGCGTTTTTAGCACAGATACGCAGTATTTT. Its translation: CASSVFSTDTQYF. J is TRBJ2-3 and V is TRBV9, with D unclear. The CDR3 has 13 amino acids. The V end lost 2 bases, the J end lost 0 bases, and 4 bases lay between the germline ends. Germline V lookup: CDR1 SGDLS, CDR2 YYNGEE.

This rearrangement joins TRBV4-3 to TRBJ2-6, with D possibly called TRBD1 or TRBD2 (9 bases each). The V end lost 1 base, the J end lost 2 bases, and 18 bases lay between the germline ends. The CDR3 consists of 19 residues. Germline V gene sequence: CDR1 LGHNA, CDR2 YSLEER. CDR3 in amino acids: CASSQVASGTGTGANVLTF. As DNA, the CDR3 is TGCGCCAGCAGCCAAGTGGCTAGCGGGACAGGGACTGGGGCCAACGTCCTGACTTTC.

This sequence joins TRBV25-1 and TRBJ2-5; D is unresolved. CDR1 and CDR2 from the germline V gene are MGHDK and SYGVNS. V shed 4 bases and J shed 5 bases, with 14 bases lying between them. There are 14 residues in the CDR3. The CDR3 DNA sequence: TGTGCCAGCAGTGCAGATGGCCCATGGGAGACCCAGTACTTC. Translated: CASSADGPWETQYF.

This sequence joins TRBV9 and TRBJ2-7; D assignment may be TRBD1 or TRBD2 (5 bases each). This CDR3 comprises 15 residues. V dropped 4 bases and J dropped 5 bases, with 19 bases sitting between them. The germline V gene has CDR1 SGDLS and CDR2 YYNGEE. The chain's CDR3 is CASSLGVGLGNEQYF. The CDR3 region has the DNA TGTGCCAGCAGCTTGGGGGTGGGGCTTGGGAACGAGCAGTACTTC.

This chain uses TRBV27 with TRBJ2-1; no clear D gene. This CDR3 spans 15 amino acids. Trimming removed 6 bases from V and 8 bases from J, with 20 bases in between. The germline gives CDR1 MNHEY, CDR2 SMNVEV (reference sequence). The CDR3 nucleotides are TGTGCCAGCAGGCCCGCCGGTTACTCCTGGGATGAGCAGTTCTTC. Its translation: CASRPAGYSWDEQFF.

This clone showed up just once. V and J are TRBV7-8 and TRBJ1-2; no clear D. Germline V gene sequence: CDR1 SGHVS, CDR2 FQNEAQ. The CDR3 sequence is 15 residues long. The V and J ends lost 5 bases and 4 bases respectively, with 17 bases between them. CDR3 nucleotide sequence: TGTGCCAGCAGCGAGAACACCCGAAAGACCTATGGCTACACCTTC. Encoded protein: CASSENTRKTYGYTF.

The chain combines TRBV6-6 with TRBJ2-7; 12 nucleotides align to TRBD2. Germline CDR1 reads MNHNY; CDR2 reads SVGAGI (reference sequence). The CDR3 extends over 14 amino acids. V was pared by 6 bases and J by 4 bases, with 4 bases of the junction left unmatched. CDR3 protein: CASRRTSGAYEQYF. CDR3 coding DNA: TGTGCCAGCAGAAGGACTAGCGGGGCTTACGAGCAGTACTTC.

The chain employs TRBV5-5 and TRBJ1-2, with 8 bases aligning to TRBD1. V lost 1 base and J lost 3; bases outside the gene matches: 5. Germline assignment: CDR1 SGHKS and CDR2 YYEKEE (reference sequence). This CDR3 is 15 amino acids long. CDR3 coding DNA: TGTGCCAGCAGCTTGACAGGGGGTATGGACTATGGCTACACCTTC. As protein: CASSLTGGMDYGYTF.

The CDR3 sequence is CASSFGTPNEQFF. The CDR3 DNA follows: TGTGCCAGCAGTTTTGGGACACCTAATGAGCAGTTCTTC. The chain recombines TRBV6-6 with TRBJ2-1; weak D call: TRBD1 (6 bases). This CDR3 has 13 residues. Trimming shortened V by 4 bases and J by 7 bases, and 11 bases separated the two germline ends. CDR1 and CDR2 (germline): MNHNY, SVGAGI (reference sequence).

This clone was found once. The CDR3 reads CASSPGPSSYEQYF. Here the CDR3 DNA reads TGTGCCAGCAGCCCGGGGCCGAGCTCCTACGAGCAGTACTTC. The chain links TRBV4-2 to TRBJ2-7, with D perhaps matching TRBD1 or TRBD2 (5 bases each). In germline, CDR1 is LGHNA, CDR2 YNFKEQ. The CDR3 runs to 14 residues. The ends were cut back, 4 bases at V and 0 bases at J, with 10 bases in the middle.

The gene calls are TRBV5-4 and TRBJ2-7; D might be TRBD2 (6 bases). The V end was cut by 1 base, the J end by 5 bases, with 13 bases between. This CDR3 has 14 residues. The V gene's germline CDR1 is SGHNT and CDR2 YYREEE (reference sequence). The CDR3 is CASSLYLGGDEQYF. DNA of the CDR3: TGTGCCAGCAGCTTGTACCTAGGAGGGGACGAGCAGTACTTC.

DNA for the CDR3: TGCGCCAGCAGCTTGGATAACTATGGCTACACCTTC. Translated: CASSLDNYGYTF. The rearrangement uses TRBV5-1 and TRBJ1-2; no firm D call. V gave up 0 bases and J gave up 1 base, with 1 base separating them. The CDR3 is made up of 12 amino acids. Germline V CDR1 and CDR2: SGHRS, YFSETQ.

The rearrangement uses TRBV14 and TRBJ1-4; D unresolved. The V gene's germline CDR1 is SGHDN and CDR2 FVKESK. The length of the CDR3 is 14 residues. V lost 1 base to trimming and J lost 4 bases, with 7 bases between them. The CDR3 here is CASSQGTNNEKLFF. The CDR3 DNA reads TGTGCCAGCAGCCAAGGGACCAATAATGAAAAACTGTTTTTT.

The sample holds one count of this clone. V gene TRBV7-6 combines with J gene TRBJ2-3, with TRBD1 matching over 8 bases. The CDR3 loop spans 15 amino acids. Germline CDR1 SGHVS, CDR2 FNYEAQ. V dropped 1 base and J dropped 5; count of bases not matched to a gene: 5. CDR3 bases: TGTGCCAGCAGCTTAGGGACAGGGCTCTTAGATACGCAGTATTTT. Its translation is CASSLGTGLLDTQYF.

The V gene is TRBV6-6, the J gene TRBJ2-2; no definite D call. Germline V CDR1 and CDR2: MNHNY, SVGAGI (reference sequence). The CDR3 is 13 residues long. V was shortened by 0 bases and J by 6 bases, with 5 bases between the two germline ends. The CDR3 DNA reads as TGTGCCAGCAGTTACTCATCGGCCGGGGAGCTGTTTTTT. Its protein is CASSYSSAGELFF.

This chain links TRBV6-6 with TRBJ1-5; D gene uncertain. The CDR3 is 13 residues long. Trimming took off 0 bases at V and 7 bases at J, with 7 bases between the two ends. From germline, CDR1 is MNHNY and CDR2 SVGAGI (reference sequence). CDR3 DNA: TGTGCCAGCAGTTACTCGAACGGGCAGCCCCAGCATTTT. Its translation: CASSYSNGQPQHF.

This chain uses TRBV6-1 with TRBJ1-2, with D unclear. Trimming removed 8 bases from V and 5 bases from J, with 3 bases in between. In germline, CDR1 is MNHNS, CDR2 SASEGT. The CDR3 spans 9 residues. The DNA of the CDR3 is TGTGCCAGCGGGTATGGCTACACCTTC. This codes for CASGYGYTF.

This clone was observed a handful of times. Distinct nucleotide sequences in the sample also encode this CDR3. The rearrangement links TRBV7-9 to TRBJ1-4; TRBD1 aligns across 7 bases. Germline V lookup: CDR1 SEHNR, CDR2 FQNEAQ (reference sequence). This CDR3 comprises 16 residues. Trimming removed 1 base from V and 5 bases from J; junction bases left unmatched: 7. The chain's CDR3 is CASSLERTGQNEKLFF. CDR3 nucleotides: TGTGCCAGCAGCTTAGAAAGGACGGGACAGAATGAAAAACTGTTTTTT.

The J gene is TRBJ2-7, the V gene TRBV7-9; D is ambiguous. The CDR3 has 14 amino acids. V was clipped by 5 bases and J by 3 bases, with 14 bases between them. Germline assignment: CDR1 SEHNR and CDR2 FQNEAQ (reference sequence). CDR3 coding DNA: TGTGCCAGCAGCCCGACGGAAAGCAACTACGAGCAGTACTTC. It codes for CASSPTESNYEQYF.

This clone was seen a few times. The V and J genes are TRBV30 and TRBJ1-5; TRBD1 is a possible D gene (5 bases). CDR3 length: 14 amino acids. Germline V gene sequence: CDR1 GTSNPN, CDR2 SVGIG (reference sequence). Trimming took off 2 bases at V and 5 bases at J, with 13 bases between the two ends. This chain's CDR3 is CAWSLGAGHQPQHF. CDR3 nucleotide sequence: TGTGCCTGGAGTCTAGGGGCAGGGCATCAGCCCCAGCATTTT.